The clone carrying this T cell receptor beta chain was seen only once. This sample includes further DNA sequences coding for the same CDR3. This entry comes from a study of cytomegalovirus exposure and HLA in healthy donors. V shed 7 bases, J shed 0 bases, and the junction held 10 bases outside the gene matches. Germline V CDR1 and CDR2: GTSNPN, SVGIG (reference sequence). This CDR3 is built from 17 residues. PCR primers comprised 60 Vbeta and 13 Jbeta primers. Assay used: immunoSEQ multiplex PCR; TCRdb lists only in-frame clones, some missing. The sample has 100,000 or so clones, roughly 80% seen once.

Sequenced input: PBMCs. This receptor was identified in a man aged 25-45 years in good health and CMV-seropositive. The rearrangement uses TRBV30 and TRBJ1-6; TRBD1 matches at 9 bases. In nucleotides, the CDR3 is TGTGCCTCCCCGGGACAGGGTTCGAGCTCCTATAATTCACCCCTCCACTTT. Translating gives CASPGQGSSSYNSPLHF.